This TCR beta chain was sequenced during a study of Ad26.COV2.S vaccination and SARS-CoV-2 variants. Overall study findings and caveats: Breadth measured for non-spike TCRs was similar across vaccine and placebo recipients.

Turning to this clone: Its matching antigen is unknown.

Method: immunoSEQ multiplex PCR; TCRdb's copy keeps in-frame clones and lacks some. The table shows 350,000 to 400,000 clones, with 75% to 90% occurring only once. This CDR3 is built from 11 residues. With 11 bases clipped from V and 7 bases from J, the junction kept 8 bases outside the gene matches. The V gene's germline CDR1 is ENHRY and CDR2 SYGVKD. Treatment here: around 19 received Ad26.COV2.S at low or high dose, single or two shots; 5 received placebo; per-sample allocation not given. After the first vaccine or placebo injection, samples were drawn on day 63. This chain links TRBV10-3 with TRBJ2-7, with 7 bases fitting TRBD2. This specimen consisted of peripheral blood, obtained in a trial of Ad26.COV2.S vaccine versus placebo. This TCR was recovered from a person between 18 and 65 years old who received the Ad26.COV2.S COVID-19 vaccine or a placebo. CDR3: CAYGTTEEQYF. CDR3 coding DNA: TGTGCCTACGGGACTACGGAGGAGCAGTACTTC.